Below are 28 T cell receptor beta chains sequenced from a single sample in a study of cytomegalovirus exposure and HLA in healthy donors. The PCR ran on 60 Vbeta and 13 Jbeta primers. The repertoire was sequenced with immunoSEQ multiplex PCR; TCRdb's copy has only in-frame clones and lacks some. The sample includes 150,000 to 200,000 clones, roughly 77% of them seen just once. Sequencing input: PBMCs. The receptors derive from a woman aged 45-65 years in good health and CMV-seronegative.

The CDR3 DNA sequence: TGTGCCAGCAGCTTACGCTACAATGAGCAGTTCTTC. This translates into CASSLRYNEQFF. The V and J genes are TRBV11-1 and TRBJ2-1; no firm D call. Looked up from germline, CDR1 is SGHAT and CDR2 is FQDESV (reference sequence). Trimming pared 2 bases from V and 3 bases from J, leaving 2 bases between. CDR3 length: 12 amino acids.

The genes are TRBV27 and TRBJ1-1, with 9 bases that match TRBD1. This CDR3 is 17 amino acids long. The germline V gene encodes CDR1 MNHEY and CDR2 SMNVEV (reference sequence). The V and J ends lost 3 bases and 4 bases, in that order; junction bases with no gene match: 12. The DNA of the CDR3 is TGTGCCAGCAGTTTCTCCAAGACAGACAGGGGGTCCACTGAAGCTTTCTTT. This gives the protein CASSFSKTDRGSTEAFF.

The chain is built from TRBV7-9 and TRBJ1-2, with unresolved D. Germline V gene sequence: CDR1 SEHNR, CDR2 FQNEAQ (reference sequence). This CDR3 region has 15 residues. V was trimmed by 0 bases and J by 6 bases, leaving 14 bases between them. This chain's CDR3 is CASSLALGREHGYTF. The CDR3 DNA reads as TGTGCCAGCAGCTTAGCGCTGGGCCGAGAGCATGGCTACACCTTC.

The J gene is TRBJ2-3, the V gene TRBV7-3; 9 bases are shared with TRBD2. The trim removed 2 bases at V and 7 bases at J, leaving 7 bases unmatched. Germline CDR1 and CDR2: SGHTA and FQGTGA. The CDR3 totals 15 residues. Here the CDR3 reads CASSLGGGAVNTQYF. In DNA form, the CDR3 reads TGTGCCAGCAGCTTAGGCGGGGGGGCGGTAAATACGCAGTATTTT.

The chain couples TRBV19 to TRBJ1-1; weak D call: TRBD1 (5 bases). Trimming stripped 1 base from V and 1 base from J, with 10 bases between. Germline V gives CDR1 LNHDA, CDR2 SQIVND (reference sequence). The CDR3 is 15 amino acids. CDR3 DNA sequence: TGTGCCAGTAGTATAGGGCCGGACACGAACACTGAAGCTTTCTTT. Protein product: CASSIGPDTNTEAFF.

J is TRBJ1-2 and V is TRBV5-1; 8 positions match TRBD1. The germline V gene encodes CDR1 SGHRS and CDR2 YFSETQ. The CDR3 has 15 residues. V shed 5 bases and J 1 base; nucleotides not matched to a gene: 7. The CDR3 region is CASRVGTGVNYGYTF. The CDR3 DNA is TGCGCCAGCAGGGTCGGGACAGGTGTTAACTATGGCTACACCTTC. Based on the CDR3 plus reference TRBV5-1 and TRBJ1-2, the full variable domain is KAGVTQTPRYLIKTRGQQVTLSCSPISGHRSVSWYQQTPGQGLQFLFEYFSETQRNKGNFPGRFSGRQFSNSRSEMNVSTLELGDSALYLCASRVGTGVNYGYTFGSGTRLTVV.

This chain links TRBV6-1 with TRBJ2-5; 7 bases map to TRBD1. The J call is doubtful: the DNA matches TRBJ2-7 better. The CDR3 covers 14 residues. Germline V gene data show CDR1 as MNHNS and CDR2 as SASEGT. The CDR3 bases are TGTGCCAGCACCCCGACAGGGAGCTCCTACGAGCAGTACTTC. Translation gives CASTPTGSSYEQYF.

The V call is TRBV7-8, the J call TRBJ1-2; no definite D call. Germline CDR1 and CDR2: SGHVS and FQNEAQ. With 4 bases removed from V and 2 bases from J, the gap between germline ends came to 8 bases. The CDR3 extends over 13 amino acids. The CDR3 protein is CASSSDTNYGYTF. In DNA form, the CDR3 reads TGTGCCAGCAGCTCAGACACGAACTATGGCTACACCTTC.

This rearrangement joins TRBV18 to TRBJ2-3; D is unresolved. Trimming pared 3 bases from V and 7 bases from J, leaving 11 bases between. CDR3 length: 13 residues. Germline V CDR1 and CDR2: KGHSH, LQKENI. CDR3 protein: CASSPVSRNTQYF. The CDR3 bases are TGTGCCAGCTCACCTGTTTCGAGGAATACGCAGTATTTT.

The chain uses TRBV29-1 and TRBJ2-7; 9 bases line up with TRBD1. Germline V gene lookup returns CDR1 SQVTM and CDR2 ANQGSEA. V gave up 5 bases and J gave up 4 bases; unmatched junction bases: 6. The CDR3 runs 13 residues. The CDR3 bases are TGCAGCGTTCAGGACAGGGGAAGGTACGAGCAGTACTTC. Its protein product is CSVQDRGRYEQYF.

The chain links TRBV6-1 to TRBJ1-2, with 8 bases lining up with TRBD1. This CDR3 contains 15 residues. The germline V gene has CDR1 MNHNS and CDR2 SASEGT. The V and J ends lost 1 base and 6 bases, in that order; junction bases with no gene match: 7. CDR3 region: CASSEVRGQGDGYTF. In nucleotides, the CDR3 is TGTGCCAGCAGTGAAGTGAGAGGACAGGGCGATGGCTACACCTTC.

The V and J genes are TRBV4-1 and TRBJ1-1; possible D gene TRBD1, 6 bases. Germline CDR1 MGHRA, CDR2 YSYEKL. CDR3 length: 14 residues. V lost 4 bases and J lost 4, with 13 bases in between. The CDR3 DNA reads TGCGCCAGCAGCCCTGACAGGTCGGGCACTGAAGCTTTCTTT. Its protein product is CASSPDRSGTEAFF.

V and J are TRBV19 and TRBJ2-1; tentative D call: TRBD2 (6 bases). This CDR3 is built from 13 residues. V gave up 7 bases and J gave up 5 bases, with 12 bases separating them. Germline V gene sequence: CDR1 LNHDA, CDR2 SQIVND (reference sequence). In nucleotides, the CDR3 is TGTGCCAGTACCATGACTAGAAACAATGAGCAGTTCTTC. Its protein product is CASTMTRNNEQFF.

This chain connects TRBV27 to TRBJ2-1; TRBD1 aligns across 11 bases. The CDR3 length is 15 residues. The V gene's germline CDR1 is MNHEY and CDR2 SMNVEV (reference sequence). V was clipped by 8 bases and J by 4 bases; unmatched bases: 7. CDR3 sequence reads: CASSDGQGAYNEQFF. The CDR3 region has the DNA TGTGCCAGCTCTGACGGACAGGGGGCTTACAATGAGCAGTTCTTC.

The V and J genes are TRBV27 and TRBJ1-2, with D possibly TRBD1 on 5 matching bases. Germline V gene sequence: CDR1 MNHEY, CDR2 SMNVEV (reference sequence). The CDR3 spans 16 residues. Trimming pared 1 base from V and 7 bases from J, leaving 19 bases between. CDR3 protein: CASSLWQGLGSVGYTF. CDR3 DNA sequence: TGTGCCAGCAGTTTATGGCAGGGCTTAGGTTCGGTTGGCTACACCTTC.

The chain combines TRBV28 with TRBJ1-2; D is ambiguous. Germline V gene data show CDR1 as MDHEN and CDR2 as SYDVKM. The CDR3 totals 13 residues. Trimming stripped 6 bases from V and 8 bases from J, with 16 bases between. In DNA form, the CDR3 reads TGTGCCAGCAGATCCGACCGGGTACGGGGCTACACCTTC. The encoded protein is CASRSDRVRGYTF.

This clone occurred a few times. This sample also contains other DNA sequences that code for the same CDR3. CDR3 residues: CASSLQGYTEAFF. In DNA form, the CDR3 reads TGTGCCAGCAGCTTACAGGGGTACACTGAAGCTTTCTTT. The chain links TRBV7-2 to TRBJ1-1; D possibly corresponds to TRBD1 (6 bases). Germline assignment: CDR1 SGHTA and CDR2 FQGNSA. Trimming pared 2 bases from V and 3 bases from J, leaving 7 bases between. This CDR3 is 13 amino acids long.

This clone was seen only a few times. The J gene is TRBJ1-1, the V gene TRBV2; perhaps TRBD1 as D (5 bases). The V end lost 3 bases, the J end lost 1 base, and 6 bases lay between the germline ends. Germline V gene lookup returns CDR1 SNHLY and CDR2 FYNNEI. The CDR3 covers 13 residues. CDR3 protein: CASSDGGNTEAFF. CDR3 coding DNA: TGTGCCAGCAGTGACGGGGGGAACACTGAAGCTTTCTTT.

V is TRBV29-1 and J is TRBJ2-1; D may be TRBD2 (6 bases). The CDR3 has 13 residues. V lost 8 bases to trimming and J lost 0 bases, with 11 bases between them. The germline V gene has CDR1 SQVTM and CDR2 ANQGSEA. The CDR3 spells CSCTGGSYNEQFF. The CDR3 DNA reads as TGCAGCTGCACCGGGGGCTCCTACAATGAGCAGTTCTTC.

The chain has TRBV5-5 and TRBJ1-1; unclear D gene. The CDR3 runs to 12 residues. Per germline, CDR1 SGHKS and CDR2 YYEKEE (reference sequence). The V end was cut by 8 bases, the J end by 1 base, with 9 bases between. This CDR3 reads CASSAGNTEAFF. The CDR3 region has the DNA TGTGCCAGTTCCGCAGGGAACACTGAAGCTTTCTTT.

V is TRBV4-2 and J is TRBJ1-1; 7 bases align to TRBD1. The length of the CDR3 is 14 residues. CDR1 and CDR2 from the germline V gene are LGHNA and YNFKEQ. V trimming: 4 bases; J trimming: 1 base; junction bases outside the gene matches: 3. The CDR3 DNA sequence: TGTGCCAGCAGCCCAAGACAGGGGAACACTGAAGCTTTCTTT. Amino acids: CASSPRQGNTEAFF.

The rearrangement uses TRBV19 and TRBJ1-4, with TRBD1 identical over 7 bases. Germline CDR1 and CDR2: LNHDA and SQIVND (reference sequence). V shed 5 bases, J shed 6 bases, and the junction held 6 bases outside the gene matches. The CDR3 has 14 amino acids. For the CDR3, the DNA is TGTGCCAGTAGTTTTCAGGGGGGACATGAAAAACTGTTTTTT. Translation gives CASSFQGGHEKLFF.

This clone has more than one count but fewer than ten. The chain uses TRBV7-2 and TRBJ2-5; 12 bases map to TRBD2. From germline, CDR1 is SGHTA and CDR2 FQGNSA. Unmatched junction bases numbered 6, after V lost 5 bases and J lost 5 bases. This CDR3 is 15 amino acids long. CDR3 in amino acids: CASSPLAGGVETQYF. The CDR3 DNA follows: TGTGCCAGCAGCCCCCTAGCGGGAGGGGTGGAGACCCAGTACTTC.

The chain recombines TRBV13 with TRBJ1-2; D is perhaps TRBD1 (5 bases). Germline-derived CDR1 and CDR2 are PRHDT and FYEKMQ (reference sequence). This CDR3 has 13 amino acids. The ends were cut back, 5 bases at V and 4 bases at J, with 11 bases in the middle. This CDR3 is CASSPRESYGYTF. CDR3 DNA: TGTGCCAGCAGCCCCAGGGAAAGCTATGGCTACACCTTC.

A note on this clone: A read error may produce the germline difference seen at one junction end. CDR3: CSSSASTYEQYF. The CDR3 DNA reads as TGTTCCAGCAGCGCCTCCACTTACGAGCAGTACTTC. V gene TRBV7-9 combines with J gene TRBJ2-5; D call uncertain. The end of the DNA is better explained by TRBJ2-7, so the J call may be wrong. Per the germline V gene, CDR1 is SEHNR and CDR2 is FQNEAQ (reference sequence). The CDR3 is 12 residues long.

On this clone itself: Germline and junction disagree at one end, which may indicate a read error. The chain couples TRBV7-7 to TRBJ1-4, with D possibly TRBD1 on 6 matching bases. Germline V CDR1 and CDR2: SSHAT, FNYEAQ (reference sequence). The CDR3 consists of 13 residues. In DNA form, the CDR3 reads TGTGCTAGCAGCTTAGTACAGGGTGAAAAACTGTTTTTT. It translates to CASSLVQGEKLFF.

The genes are TRBV5-1 and TRBJ2-2; maybe TRBD1 (6 bases). V was cut by 3 bases and J by 5 bases, with 14 bases left in between. Germline CDR1 reads SGHRS; CDR2 reads YFSETQ. The CDR3 loop spans 15 amino acids. The CDR3 DNA follows: TGCGCCAGCAGCTCTCGGACAGTACCGACCGGGGAGCTGTTTTTT. This gives the protein CASSSRTVPTGELFF.

The V call is TRBV7-8, the J call TRBJ2-7; possibly TRBD1 for D (6 bases). V dropped 3 bases and J dropped 2 bases, with 14 bases sitting between them. This CDR3 contains 15 residues. Per germline, CDR1 SGHVS and CDR2 FQNEAQ. This CDR3 reads CASSLYTGYTYEQYF. The DNA for the CDR3 is TGTGCCAGCAGCTTGTATACAGGGTACACCTACGAGCAGTACTTC.